The 20 T cell receptor beta chains presented below share a single source sample, sequenced in a study of breast tumors, draining lymph nodes, adjacent tissues (dated by TCRdb to 2016 to 2017). Lymph node samples came from the axillary draining lymph nodes of breast cancer patients. The library was made by multiplex PCR. Sequencing took place on an Illumina HiSeq 2000. TCRdb handled the public reads itself, with Q25 trimming in fastp and clone calling in MiXCR, and kept productive beta chains. Rows with a matching CDR3 protein are joined into one entry that keeps the most common DNA and genes. The sample data list approximately 130,000 distinct CDR3 sequences, and roughly 20% of these were observed just once. The ten largest clonotypes hold about 2% of the sample. Sequencing was carried out using axillary lymph node tissue. The receptors here all came from a female donor with breast cancer. Some clones in this sample may be carry-over from other donors' samples.

V gene TRBV9 combines with J gene TRBJ2-3; D is perhaps TRBD1 (6 bases). The germline V and J ends were trimmed by 3 bases and 2 bases, with 10 bases remaining between them. The length of the CDR3 is 14 residues. CDR1 is SGDLS and CDR2 is YYNGEE in the germline V gene. CDR3 in amino acids: CASSGGLLTDTQYF. CDR3 nucleotides: TGTGCCAGCAGCGGGGGGCTCCTCACAGATACGCAGTATTTT.

Regarding this clonotype: Given a much more abundant clone one base away, this may be a read error. The chain employs TRBV6-1 and TRBJ2-7; D unclear. This CDR3 spans 13 amino acids. Germline CDR1 and CDR2: MNHNS and SASEGT. Trimming shortened V by 8 bases and J by 6 bases, and 17 bases separated the two germline ends. CDR3 bases: TGTGCCAGCGCAACCAGGCCCCTAACCGAGCAGTACTTC. This sequence encodes CASATRPLTEQYF.

This clonotype was observed many times. J is TRBJ2-2 and V is TRBV29-1, with D perhaps matching TRBD2 (5 bases). The V end was cut by 7 bases, the J end by 4 bases, with 7 bases between. The CDR3 length is 11 residues. Germline values: CDR1 SQVTM, CDR2 ANQGSEA. CDR3 sequence: CSAEGTGELFF. Written as DNA, the CDR3 is TGCAGCGCTGAGGGCACCGGGGAGCTGTTTTTT.

This clonotype was seen at least ten times. The rearrangement links TRBV27 to TRBJ2-7; D is unresolved. Germline V CDR1 and CDR2: MNHEY, SMNVEV (reference sequence). Trimming cost V 5 bases and J 6 bases, with 17 bases left between them. The CDR3 has 14 residues. The CDR3 DNA is TGTGCCAGCAGTCCCTTATCACGAAGTAGCGAGCAGTACTTC. Residues: CASSPLSRSSEQYF.

This clonotype was detected many times. The genes are TRBV19 and TRBJ1-2; TRBD1 agrees at 7 bases. This CDR3 has 12 amino acids. The germline V gene has CDR1 LNHDA and CDR2 SQIVND (reference sequence). Trimming removed 8 bases from V and 4 bases from J; junction bases left unmatched: 4. CDR3 region: CASEGQTYGYTF. CDR3 nucleotide sequence: TGTGCCAGTGAGGGACAGACCTATGGCTACACCTTC.

In this sample, this clonotype turned up many times. The gene calls are TRBV9 and TRBJ1-6, with unresolved D. V lost 3 bases and J lost 8, with 6 bases in between. The CDR3 length is 12 residues. Germline V gives CDR1 SGDLS, CDR2 YYNGEE. CDR3: CASSGLDSPLHF. The DNA of the CDR3 is TGTGCCAGCAGCGGGCTAGATTCACCCCTCCACTTT.

Many counts were recorded for this clonotype. The chain joins TRBV20-1 to TRBJ2-1; tentative D call: TRBD2 (6 bases). The CDR3 is 15 residues long. V was trimmed by 0 bases and J by 3 bases, leaving 12 bases between them. Germline CDR1 reads DFQATT; CDR2 reads SNEGSKA (reference sequence). In DNA, the CDR3 is TGCAGTGCTAGAGATCTGGCGGGGAACTACAATGAGCAGTTCTTC. Translation gives CSARDLAGNYNEQFF.

This clonotype was detected ten times or more. This sequence joins TRBV20-1 and TRBJ2-7; TRBD2 aligns across 9 bases. This CDR3 has 18 amino acids. Germline CDR1 and CDR2: DFQATT and SNEGSKA (reference sequence). V lost 0 bases and J lost 0; bases outside the gene matches: 12. CDR3 nucleotides: TGCAGTGCTAGAGACTTAGGTCTAGCGGGGCCCTTCTCCTACGAGCAGTACTTC. Translating it yields CSARDLGLAGPFSYEQYF.

The chain is built from TRBV15 and TRBJ1-5, with D perhaps matching TRBD1 (5 bases). CDR1 LNHNV and CDR2 YYDKDF come from the germline V gene (reference sequence). The CDR3 totals 15 residues. V gave up 5 bases and J gave up 3 bases, with 14 bases separating them. The CDR3 region is CATSPGWPNNQPQHF. The CDR3 DNA sequence: TGTGCCACCAGCCCAGGGTGGCCGAACAATCAGCCCCAGCATTTT.

On this clonotype itself: This sequence may be a read error, since a much larger clone differs from it by one base. The rearrangement uses TRBV5-1 and TRBJ2-7, with 8 bases aligning to TRBD2. V trimming: 2 bases; J trimming: 9 bases; junction bases outside the gene matches: 13. This CDR3 has 15 residues. Germline V gene sequence: CDR1 SGHRS, CDR2 YFSETQ. As DNA, the CDR3 is TGCGCCAGCAGCTTTCGCCGGGGGGGGGTTAACGGGCAGTACTTC. Protein product: CASSFRRGGVNGQYF.

In regard to this clonotype: One base away lies a much larger clone, so this may be a sequencing read error. The gene calls are TRBV6-5 and TRBJ1-4; 7 bases agree with TRBD1. This CDR3 is built from 15 residues. Germline V gene sequence: CDR1 MNHEY, CDR2 SVGAGI. The CDR3 region has the DNA TGTGCCAGCAGTAGATTGACAGGGATAAATGAAGAACTGTTTTTT. The encoded protein is CASSRLTGINEELFF.

As concerns this clonotype: A read error may be the cause here, since a much bigger clone is one base away. The J gene is TRBJ2-2, the V gene TRBV6-4; the D gene is possibly TRBD2 (6 bases). The CDR3 extends over 14 amino acids. Germline CDR1 reads MRHNA; CDR2 reads SNTAGT. Written as DNA, the CDR3 is TGTGCCAGCAGGCCTCGGGGGAACACCGGGGAGCTGCTTTTT. Translating it yields CASRPRGNTGELLF.

Many counts were recorded for this clonotype. V usage is TRBV5-1 and J usage is TRBJ2-7, with D perhaps assigned TRBD1 or TRBD2 (5 bases each). Trimming pared 1 base from V and 3 bases from J, leaving 20 bases between. The CDR3 sequence is 17 residues long. Germline loops: CDR1 SGHRS, CDR2 YFSETQ. CDR3 DNA: TGCGCCAGCAGCTTGAGGTCTCCGCCCGGGACCCTCTACGAGCAGTACTTC. Translated, it gives CASSLRSPPGTLYEQYF.

The chain recombines TRBV28 with TRBJ1-2; D gene ambiguous. V was cut by 6 bases and J by 8 bases, with 10 bases left in between. This CDR3 contains 11 residues. Germline CDR1 reads MDHEN; CDR2 reads SYDVKM. CDR3 sequence (DNA): TGTGCCAGCAGCATCCCCCCCGGCTACACCTTC. This gives the protein CASSIPPGYTF.

Ten or more counts support this clonotype. V usage is TRBV5-1 and J usage is TRBJ2-3; possible D gene TRBD2, 5 bases. The germline CDR1 and CDR2 sequences are SGHRS and YFSETQ. The CDR3 is made up of 13 amino acids. The V end was cut by 3 bases, the J end by 0 bases, with 5 bases between. The CDR3: CASSWTSTDTQYF. The CDR3 nucleotides are TGCGCCAGCAGCTGGACTAGCACAGATACGCAGTATTTT.

Notes on this clonotype: A single base separates this from a much larger clone, so it may be a read error. This sequence joins TRBV25-1 and TRBJ1-3, with no clear D. Germline values: CDR1 MGHDK, CDR2 SYGVNS. The CDR3 length is 14 residues. This CDR3 is CAGSSLSSGNTIYF. DNA of the CDR3: TGTGCCGGCAGTTCGCTAAGCTCTGGAAACACCATATATTTT.

This clonotype was seen a handful of times. The V and J genes are TRBV28 and TRBJ1-2, with D maybe TRBD1 (6 bases). The CDR3 is 14 residues long. V lost 6 bases, J lost 5 bases, and 16 bases lay in between. Germline CDR1 MDHEN, CDR2 SYDVKM. CDR3 amino acids: CASRGVGRGYGYTF. In DNA form, the CDR3 reads TGTGCCAGCAGGGGCGTGGGCAGGGGATATGGCTACACCTTC.

This clonotype was observed many times. This rearrangement joins TRBV12-3 or TRBV12-4 to TRBJ2-7; 7 bases map to TRBD2. This CDR3 spans 14 amino acids. The V segment lost 1 base and the J segment 1 base; nucleotides outside the gene matches: 1. CDR3 DNA sequence: TGTGCCAGCAGTTTAGGGACTAGTTCCTACGAGCAGTACTTC. It specifies CASSLGTSSYEQYF.

This clonotype was seen many times. J is TRBJ2-2 and V is TRBV20-1; 7 bases line up with TRBD1. The CDR3 is 15 amino acids. The V gene end was trimmed by 6 bases and the J gene end by 4 bases; junction bases not matched to a gene: 11. Germline loops: CDR1 DFQATT, CDR2 SNEGSKA (reference sequence). The CDR3 here is CSANIRQGITGELFF. The CDR3 DNA sequence: TGCAGTGCCAACATCCGACAGGGTATCACCGGGGAGCTGTTTTTT.

This clonotype has more than one count but fewer than ten. The chain carries TRBV28 and TRBJ2-3; a possible D gene is TRBD2 (5 bases). V was clipped by 1 base and J by 1 base, with 15 bases between them. Germline CDR1 is MDHEN and CDR2 is SYDVKM. This CDR3 has 17 residues. The CDR3 coding sequence is TGTGCCAGCAGTTTATCGTCTCCCCAGAGGGGCACAGATACGCAGTATTTT. Translation: CASSLSSPQRGTDTQYF.